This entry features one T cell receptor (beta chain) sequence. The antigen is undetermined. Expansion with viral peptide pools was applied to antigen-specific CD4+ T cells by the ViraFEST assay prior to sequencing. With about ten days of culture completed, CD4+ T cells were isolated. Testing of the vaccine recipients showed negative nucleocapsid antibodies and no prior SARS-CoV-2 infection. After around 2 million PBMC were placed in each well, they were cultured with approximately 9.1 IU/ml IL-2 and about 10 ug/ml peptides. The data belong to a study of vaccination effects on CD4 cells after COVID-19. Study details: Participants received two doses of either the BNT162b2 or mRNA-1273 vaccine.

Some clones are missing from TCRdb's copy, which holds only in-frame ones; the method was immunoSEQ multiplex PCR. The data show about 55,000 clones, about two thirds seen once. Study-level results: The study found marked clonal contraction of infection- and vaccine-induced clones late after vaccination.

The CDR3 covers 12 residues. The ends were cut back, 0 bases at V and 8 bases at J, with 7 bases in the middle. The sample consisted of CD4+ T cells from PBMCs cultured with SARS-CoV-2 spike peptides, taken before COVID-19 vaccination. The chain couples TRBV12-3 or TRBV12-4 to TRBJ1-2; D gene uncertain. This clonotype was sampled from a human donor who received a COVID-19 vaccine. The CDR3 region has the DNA TGTGCCAGCAGTTTAGCTGGTCAGGGCTACACCTTC. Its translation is CASSLAGQGYTF.